This record concerns one TCR beta chain sequence. The antigen remains undetermined. It was with 60 Vbeta and 13 Jbeta primers that the PCR ran. The table came from immunoSEQ multiplex PCR; TCRdb's copy has only in-frame clones and leaves some out. The data show roughly 240,000 clones, approximately 85% seen once. This sample was included in a study of cytomegalovirus exposure and HLA in healthy donors. About the study: Among the approximately 430 donors who were genotyped, about 80% fell in the genetic ancestry cluster that is associated with self-reported Caucasian donors.

Study-level results: Serostatus for CMV was the only available immune exposure information.

V gave up 3 bases and J gave up 4 bases, with 13 bases separating them. The CDR3 loop spans 16 amino acids. Germline assignment: CDR1 MDHEN and CDR2 SYDVKM. The rearrangement uses TRBV28 and TRBJ1-6, with D maybe TRBD1 (5 bases). The receptor was derived from a girl aged 2 to 10 in good health and CMV-seronegative. Sequenced input: PBMCs. CDR3 loop: CASSLTDTAYNSPLHF. The DNA for the CDR3 is TGTGCCAGCAGTTTGACGGACACAGCTTATAATTCACCCCTCCACTTT.